The next 30 T cell receptor beta chains were all read from a single sample in a study of T cell repertoires in cytomegalovirus infection. TCRdb processed the reads anew with MiXCR; each CDR3 protein has one entry. The data show just under 550,000 distinct CDR3 sequences, more than 25% seen once. The sequencing input was PBMCs. Receptor source: a human donor in good health (CMV status not recorded). Some clones in this sample may be carry-over from other donors' samples.

In its sample, this clonotype was seen a few times. The gene calls are TRBV10-3 and TRBJ1-2; unclear D gene. The CDR3 extends over 12 amino acids. The ends were cut back, 7 bases at V and 4 bases at J, with 10 bases in the middle. The germline V gene encodes CDR1 ENHRY and CDR2 SYGVKD. In DNA form, the CDR3 reads TGTGCCATCACCTCAAATCGCTATGGCTACACCTTC. Protein: CAITSNRYGYTF.

The chain links TRBV5-6 to TRBJ1-1; D unresolved. The germline gives CDR1 SGHDT, CDR2 YYEEEE. The CDR3 has 13 residues. Trimming removed 3 bases at V and 5 bases at J, with 11 bases between. The DNA for the CDR3 is TGTGCCAGCAGCTCGCCCTCCGGAACTGAAGCTTTCTTT. Protein: CASSSPSGTEAFF.

This clonotype was observed a few times. The chain uses TRBV5-1 and TRBJ1-1, with D perhaps TRBD1 (5 bases). CDR1 is SGHRS and CDR2 is YFSETQ in the germline V gene. Trimming cost V 0 bases and J 0 bases, with 15 bases left between them. The CDR3 runs 17 residues. CDR3 loop: CASSLAVGQSMNTEAFF. DNA of the CDR3: TGCGCCAGCAGCTTGGCCGTGGGGCAGAGCATGAACACTGAAGCTTTCTTT.

V gene TRBV25-1 combines with J gene TRBJ1-2; D gene ambiguous. The ends were cut back, 6 bases at V and 4 bases at J, with 9 bases in the middle. Germline V lookup: CDR1 MGHDK, CDR2 SYGVNS. The CDR3 sequence is 12 residues long. The CDR3 region has the DNA TGTGCCAGCAGGGGGAACCTCTATGGCTACACCTTC. It is translated as CASRGNLYGYTF.

This clonotype occurred a few times. The J gene is TRBJ2-1, the V gene TRBV7-9; 7 positions match TRBD2. The CDR3 is 19 amino acids. V lost 4 bases, J lost 5 bases, and 20 bases stayed unmatched. Germline CDR1 SEHNR, CDR2 FQNEAQ (reference sequence). In nucleotides, the CDR3 is TGTGCCAGCAGCTCTGGCAGATCGGCCCAAAGCGGGGTTAACAATGAGCAGTTCTTC. Translating it yields CASSSGRSAQSGVNNEQFF.

There are a few counts of this clonotype. V gene TRBV5-1 combines with J gene TRBJ2-5; the D gene is possibly TRBD2 (7 bases). V shed 5 bases and J shed 1 base, with 15 bases lying between them. The CDR3 covers 15 residues. Looked up from germline, CDR1 is SGHRS and CDR2 is YFSETQ. CDR3: CASRGGADIQETQYF. As DNA, the CDR3 is TGCGCCAGCAGGGGGGGGGCGGATATCCAAGAGACCCAGTACTTC.

The chain uses TRBV18 and TRBJ2-7; D possibly corresponds to TRBD2 (5 bases). V was trimmed by 7 bases and J by 1 base, leaving 14 bases between them. This CDR3 comprises 14 residues. Germline CDR1 is KGHSH and CDR2 is LQKENI. The CDR3 nucleotides are TGTGCCAGCTATCACGAGGGCACGTCCTACGAGCAGTACTTC. Translation: CASYHEGTSYEQYF. Full variable domain (rest looked up from reference TRBV18 and TRBJ2-7): NAGVMQNPRHLVRRRGQEARLRCSPMKGHSHVYWYRQLPEEGLKFMVYLQKENIIDESGMPKERFSAEFPKEGPSILRIQQVVRGDSAAYFCASYHEGTSYEQYFGPGTRLTVT.

J is TRBJ2-1 and V is TRBV5-5; 12 bases are shared with TRBD2. CDR1 and CDR2 from the germline V gene are SGHKS and YYEKEE (reference sequence). The CDR3 contains 15 residues. V trimming: 2 bases; J trimming: 15 bases; junction bases outside the gene matches: 12. The CDR3 region is CASSLVLAGGSGGFF. In DNA form, the CDR3 reads TGTGCCAGCAGCTTAGTTCTAGCGGGAGGGTCTGGTGGGTTCTTC. Combining the CDR3 with reference TRBV5-5 and TRBJ2-1 gives the whole variable domain DAGVTQSPTHLIKTRGQQVTLRCSPISGHKSVSWYQQVLGQGPQFIFQYYEKEERGRGNFPDRFSARQFPNYSSELNVNALLLGDSALYLCASSLVLAGGSGGFFGPGTRLTVL.

The J gene is TRBJ1-4, the V gene TRBV28, with 9 nucleotides matching TRBD1. Unmatched junction bases numbered 5, after V lost 6 bases and J lost 0 bases. Germline CDR1 MDHEN, CDR2 SYDVKM. The CDR3 runs 16 residues. The CDR3 region has the DNA TGTGCCAGCAGAGTGACAGGGGGAACAACTAATGAAAAACTGTTTTTT. Protein sequence: CASRVTGGTTNEKLFF.

The rearrangement uses TRBV11-2 and TRBJ1-3; the D gene is possibly TRBD1 (6 bases). This CDR3 has 13 amino acids. Trimming pared 4 bases from V and 4 bases from J, leaving 8 bases between. Germline V gene data show CDR1 as SGHAT and CDR2 as FQNNGV. The DNA of the CDR3 is TGTGCCAGCAGCTACCAGGGGGGAAACACCATATATTTT. Amino acids: CASSYQGGNTIYF.

The chain joins TRBV7-6 to TRBJ1-1, with D perhaps TRBD1 (5 bases). CDR3 size: 14 residues. Germline CDR1 reads SGHVS; CDR2 reads FNYEAQ. V lost 5 bases and J lost 4, with 14 bases in between. The CDR3 coding sequence is TGTGCCAGCAGCCAGGGCCACGACGGCACTGAAGCTTTCTTT. The encoded protein is CASSQGHDGTEAFF.

In this sample, this clonotype turned up a few times. The rearrangement joins TRBV15 to TRBJ2-7, with 9 bases aligning to TRBD1. Trimming removed 0 bases from V and 3 bases from J; junction bases left unmatched: 18. The germline V gene encodes CDR1 LNHNV and CDR2 YYDKDF (reference sequence). CDR3 length: 20 amino acids. In DNA, the CDR3 is TGTGCCACCAGCAGAGATGGGGGACAGGGATTGGTCTCCTCACGCTACGAGCAGTACTTC. Amino acids: CATSRDGGQGLVSSRYEQYF.

In nucleotides, the CDR3 is TGCGCCAGCAGCCAATCAGGGGGCTTGACTAATGAAAAACTGTTTTTT. Amino acids: CASSQSGGLTNEKLFF. The chain joins TRBV4-1 to TRBJ1-4; 8 nucleotides line up with TRBD1. CDR3 length: 16 residues. Germline assignment: CDR1 MGHRA and CDR2 YSYEKL. V shed 2 bases, J shed 2 bases, and the junction held 4 bases outside the gene matches.

This chain uses TRBV5-1 with TRBJ1-1, with 7 bases fitting TRBD1. The trim removed 3 bases at V and 1 base at J, leaving 6 bases unmatched. This CDR3 contains 15 residues. The germline V gene has CDR1 SGHRS and CDR2 YFSETQ. CDR3 DNA: TGCGCCAGCAGCTGGAGGGGGCAGGGGAACACTGAAGCTTTCTTT. Translated, it gives CASSWRGQGNTEAFF.

The rearrangement joins TRBV27 to TRBJ2-7, with TRBD1 identical over 12 bases. Germline loops: CDR1 MNHEY, CDR2 SMNVEV (reference sequence). There are 19 residues in the CDR3. V dropped 2 bases and J dropped 0; count of bases not matched to a gene: 11. This chain's CDR3 is CASSLPRDRGPLNSYEQYV. CDR3 DNA: TGTGCCAGCAGTTTACCACGGGACAGGGGGCCCCTAAACTCCTACGAGCAGTACGTC.

V and J are TRBV6-5 and TRBJ2-7, with D maybe TRBD2 (6 bases). Germline CDR1 MNHEY, CDR2 SVGAGI. The CDR3 runs to 18 residues. The V gene lost 2 bases and the J gene lost 1 base, with 21 bases spanning the gap. CDR3 bases: TGTGCCAGCAGTTACCTAAAACTCCTCGAGGGAGGTTCCTACGAGCAGTACGTC. Translated, it gives CASSYLKLLEGGSYEQYV.

This chain uses TRBV6-2 or TRBV6-3 with TRBJ1-5, with unresolved D. CDR3 length equals 14 residues. Germline V gives CDR1 MNHEY, CDR2 SVGEGT. Trimming cost V 5 bases and J 1 base, with 9 bases left between them. The CDR3 protein is CASSGPQSNQPQHF. The CDR3 DNA reads TGTGCCAGCAGTGGACCCCAGAGCAATCAGCCCCAGCATTTT.

This sequence joins TRBV28 and TRBJ2-7; 13 bases fit TRBD2. The CDR3 runs 19 residues. Germline V lookup: CDR1 MDHEN, CDR2 SYDVKM. V gave up 6 bases and J gave up 4 bases; unmatched junction bases: 18. DNA of the CDR3: TGTGCCAGCAGGTCTGGCGGGACTAGCGGGGCCACCTATTTATACGAGCAGTACTTC. It translates to CASRSGGTSGATYLYEQYF.

This clonotype was observed many times. CDR3 DNA: TGTGCCAGCAGTTATCCTCAGGGGGAGCGGGATAGGAATGAGCAGTTCTTC. Its translation: CASSYPQGERDRNEQFF. The V call is TRBV11-2, the J call TRBJ2-1; D possibly matches TRBD1 or TRBD2 (7 bases each). Between the trimmed V and J ends, which lost 6 bases and 7 bases, there was a span of 25 bases. The CDR3 is made up of 17 amino acids. The V gene's germline CDR1 is SGHAT and CDR2 FQNNGV. Variable domain in full (rest from reference TRBV11-2 and TRBJ2-1): EAGVAQSPRYKIIEKRQSVAFWCNPISGHATLYWYQQILGQGPKLLIQFQNNGVVDDSQLPKDRFSAERLKGVDSTLKIQPAKLEDSAVYLCASSYPQGERDRNEQFFGPGTRLTVL.

V and J are TRBV12-3 or TRBV12-4 and TRBJ2-3, with a weak D call TRBD2 (6 bases). This CDR3 is 16 amino acids long. The V end was cut by 7 bases, the J end by 2 bases, with 19 bases between. CDR3 sequence: CASTKGSAGITDTQYF. In nucleotides, the CDR3 is TGTGCCAGCACAAAAGGGTCGGCGGGAATCACAGATACGCAGTATTTT.

The table lists this clonotype with a count of one. The chain carries TRBV7-9 and TRBJ1-6; D may be TRBD1 (5 bases). V lost 5 bases to trimming and J lost 1 base, with 21 bases between them. This CDR3 has 19 residues. Looked up from germline, CDR1 is SEHNR and CDR2 is FQNEAQ (reference sequence). As DNA, the CDR3 is TGTGCCAGCAGCGCCGGACAAGCTCGGAGTAGGTCCTATAATTCACCCCTCCACTTT. This codes for CASSAGQARSRSYNSPLHF.

CDR3 DNA sequence: TGTGCTAGTGGTTTTCAGATTGCAACTAATGAAAAACTGTTTTTT. This codes for CASGFQIATNEKLFF. The V gene is TRBV12-5, the J gene TRBJ1-4; D is uncertain. CDR1 is LGHNT and CDR2 is FRNRAP in the germline V gene. Trimming removed 3 bases at V and 0 bases at J, with 8 bases between. The CDR3 contains 15 residues.

The chain joins TRBV20-1 to TRBJ1-2; 7 bases are shared with TRBD1. Germline V gives CDR1 DFQATT, CDR2 SNEGSKA (reference sequence). The CDR3 runs 12 residues. With 3 bases clipped from V and 8 bases from J, the junction kept 6 bases outside the gene matches. CDR3 sequence reads: CSARGIRGGYTF. CDR3 sequence (DNA): TGCAGTGCTAGGGGAATCAGGGGGGGCTACACCTTC.

This clonotype was recorded at least ten times. The chain is built from TRBV7-2 and TRBJ1-3, with TRBD1 matching over 8 bases. Germline CDR1 is SGHTA and CDR2 is FQGNSA. The length of the CDR3 is 18 residues. The V segment lost 1 base and the J segment 4 bases; nucleotides outside the gene matches: 12. CDR3 nucleotide sequence: TGTGCCAGCAGCTTAGGGGCGTTCGGGACAGGTGGAGGAAACACCATATATTTT. It is translated as CASSLGAFGTGGGNTIYF.

This clonotype appeared a few times. This chain uses TRBV4-1 with TRBJ1-1; 8 bases map to TRBD1. Germline CDR1 and CDR2: MGHRA and YSYEKL. The CDR3 spans 16 residues. V trimming: 3 bases; J trimming: 3 bases; junction bases outside the gene matches: 9. The CDR3 region is CASSQQVDRADTEAFF. The CDR3 DNA reads as TGCGCCAGCAGCCAGCAAGTGGACAGGGCGGACACTGAAGCTTTCTTT.

This clonotype was found many times. The chain employs TRBV7-2 and TRBJ1-5; no clear D. The V end was cut by 5 bases, the J end by 1 base, with 12 bases between. The germline gives CDR1 SGHTA, CDR2 FQGNSA. The length of the CDR3 is 15 residues. As DNA, the CDR3 is TGTGCCAGCAGCCTAGAGGGCGCGAGCAATCAGCCCCAGCATTTT. This codes for CASSLEGASNQPQHF.

There are a few counts of this clonotype. V and J are TRBV28 and TRBJ1-1; D may be TRBD1 (6 bases). Trimming removed 8 bases at V and 4 bases at J, with 11 bases between. Germline lookup yields CDR1 MDHEN and CDR2 SYDVKM. This CDR3 comprises 12 residues. DNA of the CDR3: TGTGCCAGCCAGGGGACCCTCACTGAAGCTTTCTTT. As protein: CASQGTLTEAFF.

This clonotype has at least ten counts. The rearrangement uses TRBV7-2 and TRBJ1-1, with 9 bases that match TRBD1. The CDR3 length is 14 residues. V gave up 5 bases and J gave up 2 bases; unmatched junction bases: 3. CDR1 is SGHTA, CDR2 FQGNSA, per germline. Written as DNA, the CDR3 is TGTGCCAGCAGCCCGGACAGGGGTAACACTGAAGCTTTCTTT. This translates into CASSPDRGNTEAFF.

This chain uses TRBV20-1 with TRBJ1-5; D perhaps matches TRBD1 (6 bases). Germline CDR1 reads DFQATT; CDR2 reads SNEGSKA (reference sequence). V shed 0 bases and J shed 6 bases, with 21 bases lying between them. The CDR3 extends over 17 amino acids. CDR3 DNA: TGCAGTGCTAGAGATCCCGGACAGACAGTTTTGGGTCAGCCCCAGCATTTT. Translated: CSARDPGQTVLGQPQHF.

This clonotype occurred many times. This sequence joins TRBV7-8 and TRBJ2-7, with D perhaps assigned TRBD1 or TRBD2 (5 bases each). From germline, CDR1 is SGHVS and CDR2 FQNEAQ. With 6 bases removed from V and 3 bases from J, the gap between germline ends came to 18 bases. CDR3 size: 15 residues. The chain's CDR3 is CASSSTSGRIYEQYV. The CDR3 DNA reads as TGTGCCAGCAGTTCAACTTCGGGACGGATCTACGAGCAGTACGTC.